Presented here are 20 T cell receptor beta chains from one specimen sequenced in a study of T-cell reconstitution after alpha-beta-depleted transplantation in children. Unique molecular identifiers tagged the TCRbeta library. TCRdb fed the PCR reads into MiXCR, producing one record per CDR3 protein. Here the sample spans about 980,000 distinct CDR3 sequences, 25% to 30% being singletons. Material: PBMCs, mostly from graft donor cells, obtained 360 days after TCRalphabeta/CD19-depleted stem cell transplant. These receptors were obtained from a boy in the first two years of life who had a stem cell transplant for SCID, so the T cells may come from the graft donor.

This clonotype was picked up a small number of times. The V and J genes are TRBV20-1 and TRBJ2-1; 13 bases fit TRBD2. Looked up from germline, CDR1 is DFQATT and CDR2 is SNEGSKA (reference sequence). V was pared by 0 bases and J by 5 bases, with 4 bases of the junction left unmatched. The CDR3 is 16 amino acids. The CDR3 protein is CSARDPTSGGNNEQFF. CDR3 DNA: TGCAGTGCTAGAGACCCGACTAGCGGGGGGAACAATGAGCAGTTCTTC.

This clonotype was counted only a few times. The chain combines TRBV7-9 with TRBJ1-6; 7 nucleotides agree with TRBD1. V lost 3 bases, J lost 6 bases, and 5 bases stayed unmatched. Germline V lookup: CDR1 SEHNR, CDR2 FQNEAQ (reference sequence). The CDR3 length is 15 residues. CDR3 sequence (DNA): TGTGCCAGCAGCTTGCAGGGACAGCTTAATTCACCCCTCCACTTT. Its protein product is CASSLQGQLNSPLHF.

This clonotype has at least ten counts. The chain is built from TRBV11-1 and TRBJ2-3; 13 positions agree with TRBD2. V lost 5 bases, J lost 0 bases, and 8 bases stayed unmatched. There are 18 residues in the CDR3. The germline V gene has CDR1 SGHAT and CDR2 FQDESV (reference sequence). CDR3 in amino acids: CASSRLAGGSNSTDTQYF. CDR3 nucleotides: TGTGCCAGCAGCCGACTAGCGGGGGGCTCAAATAGCACAGATACGCAGTATTTT.

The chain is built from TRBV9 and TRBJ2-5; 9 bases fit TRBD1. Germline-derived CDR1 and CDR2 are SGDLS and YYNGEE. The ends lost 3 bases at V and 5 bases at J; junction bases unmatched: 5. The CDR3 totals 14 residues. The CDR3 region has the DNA TGTGCCAGCAGCGAGGGACAGGGATCGGAGACCCAGTACTTC. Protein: CASSEGQGSETQYF.

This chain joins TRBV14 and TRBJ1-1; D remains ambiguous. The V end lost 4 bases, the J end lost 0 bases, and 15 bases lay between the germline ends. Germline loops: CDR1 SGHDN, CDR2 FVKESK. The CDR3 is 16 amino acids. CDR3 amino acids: CASSLGVTAMNTEAFF. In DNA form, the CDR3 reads TGTGCCAGCAGCCTGGGTGTGACGGCTATGAACACTGAAGCTTTCTTT. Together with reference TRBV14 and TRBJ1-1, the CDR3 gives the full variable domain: EAGVTQFPSHSVIEKGQTVTLRCDPISGHDNLYWYRRVMGKEIKFLLHFVKESKQDESGMPNNRFLAERTGGTYSTLKVQPAELEDSGVYFCASSLGVTAMNTEAFFGQGTRLTVV.

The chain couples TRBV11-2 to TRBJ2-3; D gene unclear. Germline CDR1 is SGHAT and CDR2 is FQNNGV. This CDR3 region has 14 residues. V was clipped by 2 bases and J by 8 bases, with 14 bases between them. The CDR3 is CASSLSISSATQYF. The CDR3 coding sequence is TGTGCCAGCAGCTTATCAATTAGTTCGGCTACGCAGTATTTT.

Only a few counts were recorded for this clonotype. The CDR3, as DNA: TGCAGCGTTGAGGTGGGCAGGGCCGGGTGGGGTGAGCAGTTCTTC. Amino acid sequence: CSVEVGRAGWGEQFF. J is TRBJ2-1 and V is TRBV29-1; weak D call: TRBD1 (5 bases). The V gene lost 3 bases and the J gene lost 9 bases, with 21 bases spanning the gap. Germline V CDR1 and CDR2: SQVTM, ANQGSEA. This CDR3 is built from 15 residues.

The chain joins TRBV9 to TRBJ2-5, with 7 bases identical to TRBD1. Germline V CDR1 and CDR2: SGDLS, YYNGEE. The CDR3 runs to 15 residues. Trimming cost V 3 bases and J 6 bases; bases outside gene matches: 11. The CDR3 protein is CASSAGVDRVKTQYF. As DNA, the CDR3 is TGTGCCAGCAGCGCAGGAGTAGACAGGGTGAAGACCCAGTACTTC.

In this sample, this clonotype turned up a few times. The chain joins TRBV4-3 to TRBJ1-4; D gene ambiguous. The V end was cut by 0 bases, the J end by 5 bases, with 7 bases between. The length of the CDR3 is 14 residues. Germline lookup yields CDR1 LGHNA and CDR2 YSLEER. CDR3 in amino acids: CASSQDVGNEKLFF. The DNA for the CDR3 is TGCGCCAGCAGCCAAGATGTGGGAAATGAAAAACTGTTTTTT.

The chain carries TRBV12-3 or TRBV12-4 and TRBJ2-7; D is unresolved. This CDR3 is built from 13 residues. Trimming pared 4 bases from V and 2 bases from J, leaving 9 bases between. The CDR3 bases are TGTGCCAGCAGTTGGACGTTAGCCTACGAGCAGTACTTC. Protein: CASSWTLAYEQYF.

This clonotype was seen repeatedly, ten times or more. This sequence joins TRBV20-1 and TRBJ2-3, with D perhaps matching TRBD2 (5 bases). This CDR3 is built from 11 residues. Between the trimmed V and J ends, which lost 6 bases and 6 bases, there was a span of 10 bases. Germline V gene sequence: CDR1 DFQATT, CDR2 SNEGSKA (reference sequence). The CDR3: CSAQSGDTQYF. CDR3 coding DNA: TGCAGTGCCCAGTCGGGGGATACGCAGTATTTT.

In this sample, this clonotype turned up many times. CDR3 region: CASSFLTPNEKLFF. In nucleotides, the CDR3 is TGTGCCAGCAGCTTCTTGACCCCTAATGAAAAACTGTTTTTT. J is TRBJ1-4 and V is TRBV7-9; D uncertain. Deletions cut 3 bases from V and 3 bases from J, with 8 bases between. The CDR3 loop spans 14 amino acids. Germline CDR1 reads SEHNR; CDR2 reads FQNEAQ (reference sequence).

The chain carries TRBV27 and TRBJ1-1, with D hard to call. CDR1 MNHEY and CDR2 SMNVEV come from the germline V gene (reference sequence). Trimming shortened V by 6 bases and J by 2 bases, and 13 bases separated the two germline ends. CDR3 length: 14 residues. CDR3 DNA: TGTGCCAGCAGCCCTCAATCTTCCAACACTGAAGCTTTCTTT. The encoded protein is CASSPQSSNTEAFF.

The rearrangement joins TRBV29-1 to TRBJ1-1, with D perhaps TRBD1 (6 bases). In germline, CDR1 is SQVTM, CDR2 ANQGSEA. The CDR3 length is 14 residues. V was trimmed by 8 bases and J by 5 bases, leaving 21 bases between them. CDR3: CSSKKGEIYTEAFF. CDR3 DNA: TGCAGCTCCAAGAAGGGGGAAATTTATACTGAAGCTTTCTTT.

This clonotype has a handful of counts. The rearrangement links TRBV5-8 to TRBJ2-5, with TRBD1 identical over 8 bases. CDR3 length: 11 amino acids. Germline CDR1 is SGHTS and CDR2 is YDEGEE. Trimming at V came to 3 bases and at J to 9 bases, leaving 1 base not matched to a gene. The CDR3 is CASSSTGAQYF. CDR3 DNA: TGTGCCAGCAGCTCGACAGGGGCCCAGTACTTC.

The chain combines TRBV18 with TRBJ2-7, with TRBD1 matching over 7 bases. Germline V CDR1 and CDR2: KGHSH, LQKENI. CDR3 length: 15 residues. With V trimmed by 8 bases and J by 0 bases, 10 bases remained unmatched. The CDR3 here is CASRTWDSLSYEQYF. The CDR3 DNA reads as TGTGCCAGCCGTACTTGGGACAGCCTCTCCTACGAGCAGTACTTC.

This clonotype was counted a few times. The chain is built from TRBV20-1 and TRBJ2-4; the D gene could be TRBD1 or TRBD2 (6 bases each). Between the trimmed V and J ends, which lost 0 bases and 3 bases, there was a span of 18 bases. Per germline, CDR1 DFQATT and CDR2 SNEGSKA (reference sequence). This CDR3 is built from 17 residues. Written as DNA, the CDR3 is TGCAGTGCTAGAGATGCAACGATGGAGGGGGACAAAAACATTCAGTACTTC. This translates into CSARDATMEGDKNIQYF.

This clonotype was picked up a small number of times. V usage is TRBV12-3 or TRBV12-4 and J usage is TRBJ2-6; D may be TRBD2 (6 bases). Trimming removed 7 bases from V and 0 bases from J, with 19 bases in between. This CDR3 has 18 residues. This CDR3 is CASTPDRGSDSGANVLTF. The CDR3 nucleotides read TGTGCCAGCACGCCCGATCGGGGGTCGGACTCTGGGGCCAACGTCCTGACTTTC.

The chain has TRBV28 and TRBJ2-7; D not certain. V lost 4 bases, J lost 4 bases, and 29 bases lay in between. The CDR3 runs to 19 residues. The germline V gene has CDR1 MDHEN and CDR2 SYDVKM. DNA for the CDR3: TGTGCCAGCAGTTCTCCCCCAAGGGCAGGCCCCGGTCGGCTTTACGAGCAGTACTTC. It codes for CASSSPPRAGPGRLYEQYF.

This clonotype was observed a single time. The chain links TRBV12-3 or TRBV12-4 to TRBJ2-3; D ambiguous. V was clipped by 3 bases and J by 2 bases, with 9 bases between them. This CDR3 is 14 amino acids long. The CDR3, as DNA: TGTGCCAGCAGTTTGATAGCTAACACAGATACGCAGTATTTT. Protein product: CASSLIANTDTQYF.